This is a list of T cell receptor beta chains from one sample in a study of blood T cell repertoires in COVID-19. Assay used: immunoSEQ multiplex PCR; TCRdb lists only in-frame clones, some missing. The sample shows 50,000 to 65,000 clones, around 93% of them seen only once. The sequenced material came from peripheral blood. These receptor sequences come from a man aged 50-60 years with acute or convalescent COVID-19. The CDR3 runs from the conserved cysteine through the conserved F or W. The D gene is left open where the match is weak. Clone size appears in some rows only: once, few, many, or a class for an expanded clone.

V gene,J gene,D gene,clone size,CDR3 protein,CDR3 DNA
TRBV30,TRBJ1-1,TRBD1,-,CAWTDRANTEAFF,TGTGCCTGGACGGACAGGGCCAACACTGAAGCTTTCTTT
TRBV6-4,TRBJ2-3,-,-,CASTRQVPSHTQYF,TGTGCCAGCACCCGACAGGTTCCCTCGCATACGCAGTATTTT
TRBV3-1/TRBV3-2,TRBJ1-4,-,-,CASSQKGPAEKLFF,TGTGCCAGCAGCCAAAAGGGGCCAGCGGAAAAACTGTTTTTT
TRBV6-5,TRBJ1-2,TRBD1,-,CASSSGQGRQGYGYTF,TGTGCCAGCAGTTCGGGACAGGGGCGACAGGGCTATGGCTACACCTTC
TRBV5-1,TRBJ1-1,-,-,CASSLDPRATEAFF,TGCGCCAGCAGCTTGGATCCCCGAGCCACTGAAGCTTTCTTT
TRBV6-1,TRBJ2-7,TRBD2,-,CASSDTGGPYEQYF,TGTGCCAGCAGTGATACGGGGGGGCCCTACGAGCAGTACTTC
TRBV9,TRBJ2-5,TRBD1,-,CASSAGTVTGETQYF,TGTGCCAGCAGCGCGGGGACAGTAACAGGAGAGACCCAGTACTTC
TRBV19,TRBJ2-2,-,-,CATQPWGEGLAAGELFF,TGTGCCACCCAACCTTGGGGTGAGGGCCTCGCGGCCGGGGAGCTGTTTTTT
TRBV11-3,TRBJ1-1,-,-,CASSLRGSDTEAFF,TGTGCCAGCAGCTTGCGGGGGTCGGACACTGAAGCTTTCTTT
TRBV30,TRBJ1-5,-,-,CAWSNGQPNQPQHF,TGTGCCTGGAGTAATGGACAGCCCAATCAGCCCCAGCATTTT
TRBV30,TRBJ2-3,-,-,CAWSGPRNTDTQYF,TGTGCCTGGAGTGGCCCGCGGAACACAGATACGCAGTATTTT
TRBV7-9,TRBJ1-2,TRBD1,-,CAAGRDSSRGYTF,TGTGCAGCAGGCCGGGACAGTAGTCGCGGCTACACCTTC
TRBV3-1/TRBV3-2,TRBJ2-7,-,-,CASSQAGRGPYEQYF,TGTGCCAGCAGCCAAGCAGGCAGGGGCCCCTACGAGCAGTACTTC
TRBV5-8,TRBJ2-3,-,-,CASSLAFPDTQYF,TGTGCCAGCAGCTTGGCCTTCCCCGATACGCAGTATTTT
TRBV18,TRBJ2-1,TRBD1,-,CASSADRLANNEQFF,TGTGCCAGCTCAGCGGACAGGTTAGCGAATAATGAGCAGTTCTTC
TRBV7-6,TRBJ1-4,-,-,CASSLDTGKDEKLFF,TGTGCCAGCAGCTTAGATACAGGGAAGGATGAAAAACTGTTTTTT
TRBV7-9,TRBJ1-5,-,-,CAGVYSNQPQHF,TGTGCCGGAGTTTATAGCAATCAGCCCCAGCATTTT
TRBV7-3,TRBJ2-1,TRBD1,-,CASSLYGTGGNEQFF,TGTGCCAGCAGCTTATACGGGACAGGGGGAAATGAGCAGTTCTTC
TRBV4-1,TRBJ2-7,TRBD1,few,CASSQTGSLSYEQYF,TGCGCCAGCAGCCAGACAGGGTCCCTCTCCTACGAGCAGTACTTC
TRBV11-2,TRBJ2-1,TRBD2,-,CASSPGGGWNEQFF,TGTGCCAGCAGCCCCGGGGGGGGGTGGAATGAGCAGTTCTTC
TRBV21-1,TRBJ2-1,-,-,CASSKPGQGANEQFF,TGTGCCAGCAGCAAGCCCGGACAGGGGGCCAATGAGCAGTTCTTC
TRBV5-1,TRBJ1-1,TRBD1,-,CASSIQGMNTEAFF,TGCGCCAGCAGCATACAGGGGATGAACACTGAAGCTTTCTTT
TRBV5-1,TRBJ2-3,TRBD1,-,CASSLPQGAGTDTQYF,TGCGCCAGCAGCCTGCCTCAGGGGGCGGGCACAGATACGCAGTATTTT
TRBV10-3,TRBJ2-5,TRBD2,-,CAISDTSGGETQYF,TGTGCCATCAGTGACACTAGCGGGGGAGAGACCCAGTACTTC
TRBV15,TRBJ2-1,TRBD1,-,CATSRYGQGPYNEQFF,TGTGCCACCAGCAGATACGGACAGGGCCCTTACAATGAGCAGTTCTTC
TRBV19,TRBJ2-3,TRBD1,-,CASSPGQFTDTQYF,TGTGCCAGTAGCCCGGGACAGTTCACAGATACGCAGTATTTT
TRBV30,TRBJ2-1,TRBD1,-,CAWSRDRGSHNEQFF,TGTGCCTGGAGTCGGGACAGGGGATCCCACAATGAGCAGTTCTTC
TRBV21-1,TRBJ2-7,-,-,CASSKIRGRDF,TGTGCCAGCAGCAAGATCAGGGGGCGCGACTTC